Listed below are T cell receptor beta chains from one sample, sequenced in a study of blood T cell repertoires in COVID-19. Profiling relied on immunoSEQ multiplex PCR, and the TCRdb table lists in-frame clones only, not all of them. Of around 240,000 clones listed, approximately 83% are singletons. The sample was peripheral blood. These receptors were collected from a woman aged 25 to 39 who had recovered from COVID-19. The CDR3 runs from the conserved cysteine through the conserved F or W. A D gene is named only where the DNA matches it firmly. A clone size is listed for some rows: how often the clone was seen (once, few, many), or a class if it is expanded.

V gene: TRBV9; J gene: TRBJ2-3; clone size: NA; D gene: TRBD2; CDR3 DNA: TGTGCCAGCAGCGGAACTAGCGGGGGACGGTTCGGCACAGATACGCAGTATTTT; CDR3 protein: CASSGTSGGRFGTDTQYF
V gene: TRBV19; J gene: TRBJ1-2; clone size: NA; D gene: TRBD1; CDR3 DNA: TGTGCCAGTAGTAAGGACAGGGGGATGTATGGCTACACCTTC; CDR3 protein: CASSKDRGMYGYTF
V gene: TRBV2; J gene: TRBJ1-1; clone size: NA; D gene: TRBD1; CDR3 DNA: TGTGCCAGCAGTTTTCAGGGGGCTGGAACTGAAGCTTTCTTT; CDR3 protein: CASSFQGAGTEAFF
V gene: TRBV5-8; J gene: TRBJ1-2; clone size: NA; D gene: TRBD1; CDR3 DNA: TGTGCCAGCAGCACCAGGGACAGCTATGGCTACACCTTC; CDR3 protein: CASSTRDSYGYTF
V gene: TRBV5-5; J gene: TRBJ2-5; clone size: NA; D gene: NA; CDR3 DNA: TGTGCCAGCAGCGGTGCTAGCCAAGAGACCCAGTACTTC; CDR3 protein: CASSGASQETQYF
V gene: TRBV6-2/TRBV6-3; J gene: TRBJ2-7; clone size: few; D gene: NA; CDR3 DNA: TGTGCCAGCAGTCGCGGTGTTGACGGGGCCTACGAGCAGTACTTC; CDR3 protein: CASSRGVDGAYEQYF
V gene: TRBV7-2; J gene: TRBJ1-5; clone size: NA; D gene: NA; CDR3 DNA: TGTGCCAGCAGCCCCGGGACACGGGAAAGTCAGCCCCAGCATTTT; CDR3 protein: CASSPGTRESQPQHF
V gene: TRBV27; J gene: TRBJ2-2; clone size: NA; D gene: NA; CDR3 DNA: TGTGCCAGCAGTAGCCGGGCGAACACCGGGGAGCTGTTTTTT; CDR3 protein: CASSSRANTGELFF
V gene: TRBV7-2; J gene: TRBJ1-1; clone size: NA; D gene: TRBD1; CDR3 DNA: TGTGCCAGCAGCTACCAGACAGGGGCGCTTGATGAGGCTTTCTTT; CDR3 protein: CASSYQTGALDEAFF
V gene: TRBV15; J gene: TRBJ2-5; clone size: once; D gene: NA; CDR3 DNA: TGTGCCACCAGCAGAGTAGCGGGACAGCAAGAGACCCAGTACTTC; CDR3 protein: CATSRVAGQQETQYF
V gene: TRBV27; J gene: TRBJ1-2; clone size: NA; D gene: NA; CDR3 DNA: TGTGCCAGCAGTAATTCAAAGGGGGAGTGGCCGTGGTCCTACACCTTC; CDR3 protein: CASSNSKGEWPWSYTF
V gene: TRBV19; J gene: TRBJ1-3; clone size: NA; D gene: TRBD1; CDR3 DNA: TGTGCCAGTAAAGAGGTTACAGGGGATAGCTCTGGAAACACCATATATTTT; CDR3 protein: CASKEVTGDSSGNTIYF
V gene: TRBV6-1; J gene: TRBJ1-2; clone size: once; D gene: NA; CDR3 DNA: TGTGCCAGCAGTGAAAGAGGGCAGGAGTCAAACTATGGCTACACCTTC; CDR3 protein: CASSERGQESNYGYTF
V gene: TRBV29-1; J gene: TRBJ2-7; clone size: NA; D gene: NA; CDR3 DNA: TGCAGCGTTGAGTTGGAGGGCTCCTACGAGCAGTACTTC; CDR3 protein: CSVELEGSYEQYF
V gene: TRBV2; J gene: TRBJ1-1; clone size: NA; D gene: TRBD1; CDR3 DNA: TGTGCCAGCATGCTTGACAGGGGCGGGACTGAAGCTTTCTTT; CDR3 protein: CASMLDRGGTEAFF
V gene: TRBV9; J gene: TRBJ2-1; clone size: NA; D gene: TRBD2; CDR3 DNA: TGTGCCAGCAGCGTAGGAGCGGGGGTCGGAAATGAGCAGTTCTTC; CDR3 protein: CASSVGAGVGNEQFF
V gene: TRBV7-9; J gene: TRBJ1-1; clone size: few; D gene: TRBD1; CDR3 DNA: TGTGCCAGCAGCGCACAGGGGGCCCCTGAAGCTTTCTTT; CDR3 protein: CASSAQGAPEAFF
V gene: TRBV7-3; J gene: TRBJ2-3; clone size: once; D gene: NA; CDR3 DNA: TGTGCCAGCAGCTTTTCTAGCACAGATACGCAGTATTTT; CDR3 protein: CASSFSSTDTQYF
V gene: TRBV4-1; J gene: TRBJ2-2; clone size: NA; D gene: NA; CDR3 DNA: TGCGCCAGCAGCCAAGTCGACACCGGGGAGCTGTTTTTT; CDR3 protein: CASSQVDTGELFF
V gene: TRBV29-1; J gene: TRBJ2-2; clone size: once; D gene: NA; CDR3 DNA: TGCAGCGTCCTTAGCGAGGCCGGGGAGCTGTTTTTT; CDR3 protein: CSVLSEAGELFF
V gene: TRBV12-3/TRBV12-4; J gene: TRBJ1-4; clone size: NA; D gene: NA; CDR3 DNA: TGTGCCAGCAGTTTAGGTTGGGAGGAAAAACTGTTTTTT; CDR3 protein: CASSLGWEEKLFF
V gene: TRBV13; J gene: TRBJ1-4; clone size: NA; D gene: NA; CDR3 DNA: TGTGCCAGCAGCTTCGGCGGGGACGAAAAACTGTTTTTT; CDR3 protein: CASSFGGDEKLFF
V gene: TRBV10-3; J gene: TRBJ2-7; clone size: NA; D gene: TRBD2; CDR3 DNA: TGTGCCATCAGTGCGGGAGGGGGGGCCTACGAGCAGTACTTC; CDR3 protein: CAISAGGGAYEQYF
V gene: TRBV10-3; J gene: TRBJ1-1; clone size: NA; D gene: TRBD1; CDR3 DNA: TGTGCCACCTCGGACAGGGGCACTGAAGCTTTCTTT; CDR3 protein: CATSDRGTEAFF
V gene: TRBV7-9; J gene: TRBJ1-2; clone size: NA; D gene: NA; CDR3 DNA: TGTGCCAGCAGCCCTCAGTCCCCCTATGGCTACACCTTC; CDR3 protein: CASSPQSPYGYTF
V gene: TRBV30; J gene: TRBJ1-1; clone size: few; D gene: NA; CDR3 DNA: TGTGCCTGGAGTGTACTATCCAACACTGAAGCTTTCTTT; CDR3 protein: CAWSVLSNTEAFF
V gene: TRBV18; J gene: TRBJ1-1; clone size: once; D gene: TRBD1; CDR3 DNA: TGTGCCAGCTCACCACAGGTCGAGCTACAGGGGAAAGCTTTCTTT; CDR3 protein: CASSPQVELQGKAFF
V gene: TRBV15; J gene: TRBJ1-3; clone size: NA; D gene: NA; CDR3 DNA: TGTGCCACCAGCAGAGATTCGAGGGCAGGCAGCTCTGGAAACACCATATATTTT; CDR3 protein: CATSRDSRAGSSGNTIYF
V gene: TRBV5-1; J gene: TRBJ2-3; clone size: NA; D gene: TRBD2; CDR3 DNA: TGCGCCAGCAGCGTCCGGGGGGGCCCCACAGATACGCAGTATTTT; CDR3 protein: CASSVRGGPTDTQYF